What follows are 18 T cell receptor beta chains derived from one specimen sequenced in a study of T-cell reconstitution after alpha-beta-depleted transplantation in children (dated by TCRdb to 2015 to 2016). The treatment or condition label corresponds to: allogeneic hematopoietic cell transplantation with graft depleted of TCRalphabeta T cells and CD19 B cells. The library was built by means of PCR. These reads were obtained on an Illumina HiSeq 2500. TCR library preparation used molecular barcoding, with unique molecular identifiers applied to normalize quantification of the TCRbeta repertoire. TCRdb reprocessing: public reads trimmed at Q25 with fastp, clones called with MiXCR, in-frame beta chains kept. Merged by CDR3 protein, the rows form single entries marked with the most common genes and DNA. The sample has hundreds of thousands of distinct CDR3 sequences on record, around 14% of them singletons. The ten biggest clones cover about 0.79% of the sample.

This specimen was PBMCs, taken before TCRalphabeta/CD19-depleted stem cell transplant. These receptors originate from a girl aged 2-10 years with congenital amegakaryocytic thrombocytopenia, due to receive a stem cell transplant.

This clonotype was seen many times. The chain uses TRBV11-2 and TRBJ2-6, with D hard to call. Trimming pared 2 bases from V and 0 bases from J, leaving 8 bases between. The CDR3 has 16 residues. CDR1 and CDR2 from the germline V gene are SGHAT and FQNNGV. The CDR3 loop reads CASSLSRNSGANVLTF. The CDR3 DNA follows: TGTGCCAGCAGCTTATCACGAAACTCTGGGGCCAACGTCCTGACTTTC.

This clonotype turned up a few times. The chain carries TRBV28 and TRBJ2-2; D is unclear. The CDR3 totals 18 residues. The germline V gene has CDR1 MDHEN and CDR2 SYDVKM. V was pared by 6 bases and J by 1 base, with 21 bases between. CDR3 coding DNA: TGTGCCAGCAGCCAACCCATAGGGTCACATGTGAACACCGGGGAGCTGTTTTTT. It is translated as CASSQPIGSHVNTGELFF.

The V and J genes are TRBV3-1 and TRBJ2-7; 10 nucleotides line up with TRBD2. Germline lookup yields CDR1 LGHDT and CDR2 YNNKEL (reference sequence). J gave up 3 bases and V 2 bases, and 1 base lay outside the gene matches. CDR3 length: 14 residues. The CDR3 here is CASSQTSGIYEQYF. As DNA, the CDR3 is TGTGCCAGCAGCCAAACTAGCGGGATCTACGAGCAGTACTTC.

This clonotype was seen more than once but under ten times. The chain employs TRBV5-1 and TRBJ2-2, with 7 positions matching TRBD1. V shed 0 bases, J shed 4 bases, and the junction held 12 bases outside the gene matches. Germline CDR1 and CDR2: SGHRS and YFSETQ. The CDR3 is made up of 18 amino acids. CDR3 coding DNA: TGCGCCAGCAGCTTGGCCCGGGGACAGCTCATGCTCACCGGGGAGCTGTTTTTT. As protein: CASSLARGQLMLTGELFF.

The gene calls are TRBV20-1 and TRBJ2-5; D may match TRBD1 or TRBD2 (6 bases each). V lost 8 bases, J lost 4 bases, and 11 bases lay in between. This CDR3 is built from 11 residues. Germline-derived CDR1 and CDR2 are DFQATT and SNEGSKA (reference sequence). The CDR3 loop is CSPKGGETQYF. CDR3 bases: TGCAGTCCTAAGGGGGGAGAGACCCAGTACTTC.

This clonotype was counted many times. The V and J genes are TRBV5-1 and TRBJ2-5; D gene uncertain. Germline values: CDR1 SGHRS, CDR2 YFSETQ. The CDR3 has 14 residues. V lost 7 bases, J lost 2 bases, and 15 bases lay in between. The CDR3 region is CASWRGNLQETQYF. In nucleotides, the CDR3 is TGCGCCAGCTGGCGCGGAAATTTACAAGAGACCCAGTACTTC.

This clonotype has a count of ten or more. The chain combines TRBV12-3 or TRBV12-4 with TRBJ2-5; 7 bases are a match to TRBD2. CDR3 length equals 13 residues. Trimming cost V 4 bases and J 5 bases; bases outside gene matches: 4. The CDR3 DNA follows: TGTGCCAGCAGTTCCGGACTAGTGGAGACCCAGTACTTC. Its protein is CASSSGLVETQYF.

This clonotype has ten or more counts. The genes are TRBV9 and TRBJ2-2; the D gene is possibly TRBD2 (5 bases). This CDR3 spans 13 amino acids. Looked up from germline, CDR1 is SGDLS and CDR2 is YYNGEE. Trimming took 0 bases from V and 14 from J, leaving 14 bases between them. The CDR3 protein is CASSVVGDRLLFF. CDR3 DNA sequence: TGTGCCAGCAGCGTAGTCGGGGATAGACTTCTGTTTTTT. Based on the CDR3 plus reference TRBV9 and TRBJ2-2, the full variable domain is DSGVTQTPKHLITATGQRVTLRCSPRSGDLSVYWYQQSLDQGLQFLIQYYNGEERAKGNILERFSAQQFPDLHSELNLSSLELGDSALYFCASSVVGDRLLFFGEGSRLTVL.

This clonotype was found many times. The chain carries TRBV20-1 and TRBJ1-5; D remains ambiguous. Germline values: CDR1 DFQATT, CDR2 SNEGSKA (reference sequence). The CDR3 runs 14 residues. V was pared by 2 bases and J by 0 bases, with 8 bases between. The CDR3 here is CSARYGYSNQPQHF. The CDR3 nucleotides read TGCAGTGCTAGATACGGTTATAGCAATCAGCCCCAGCATTTT.

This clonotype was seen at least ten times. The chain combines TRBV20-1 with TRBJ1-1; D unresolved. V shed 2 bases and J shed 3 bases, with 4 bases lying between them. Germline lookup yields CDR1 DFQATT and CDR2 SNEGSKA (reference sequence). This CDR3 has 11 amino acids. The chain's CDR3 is CSARPYTEAFF. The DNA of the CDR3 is TGCAGTGCTAGACCGTACACTGAAGCTTTCTTT.

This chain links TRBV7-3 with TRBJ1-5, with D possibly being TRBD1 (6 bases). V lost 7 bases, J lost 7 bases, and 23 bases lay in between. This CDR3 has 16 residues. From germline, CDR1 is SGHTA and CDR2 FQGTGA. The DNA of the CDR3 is TGTGCCAGCATCCCTGAAGGACAGATTGGAATGCAGCCCCAGCATTTT. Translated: CASIPEGQIGMQPQHF.

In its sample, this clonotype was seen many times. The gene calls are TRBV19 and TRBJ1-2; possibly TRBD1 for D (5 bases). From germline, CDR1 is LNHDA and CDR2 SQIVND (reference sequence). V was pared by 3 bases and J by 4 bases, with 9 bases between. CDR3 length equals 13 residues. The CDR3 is CASSIGGLYGYTF. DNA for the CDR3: TGTGCCAGTAGTATTGGGGGTCTCTATGGCTACACCTTC.

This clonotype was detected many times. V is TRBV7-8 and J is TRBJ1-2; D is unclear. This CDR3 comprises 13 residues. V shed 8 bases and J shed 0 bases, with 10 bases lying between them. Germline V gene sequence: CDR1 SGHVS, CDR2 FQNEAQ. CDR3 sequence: CASSPGSNYGYTF. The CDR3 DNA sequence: TGTGCCAGCTCACCGGGGTCTAACTATGGCTACACCTTC.

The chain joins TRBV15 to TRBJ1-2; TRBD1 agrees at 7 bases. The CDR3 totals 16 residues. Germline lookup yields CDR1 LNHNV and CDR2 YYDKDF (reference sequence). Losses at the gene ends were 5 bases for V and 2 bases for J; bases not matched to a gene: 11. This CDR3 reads CATSLGRDSTNYGYTF. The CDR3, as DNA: TGTGCCACCAGCCTTGGACGGGACAGTACAAACTATGGCTACACCTTC.

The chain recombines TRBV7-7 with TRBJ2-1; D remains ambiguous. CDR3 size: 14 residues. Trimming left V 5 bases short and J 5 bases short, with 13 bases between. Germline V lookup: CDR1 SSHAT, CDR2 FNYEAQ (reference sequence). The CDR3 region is CASSLGGNNNEQFF. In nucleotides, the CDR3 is TGTGCCAGCAGCCTTGGTGGGAACAACAATGAGCAGTTCTTC.

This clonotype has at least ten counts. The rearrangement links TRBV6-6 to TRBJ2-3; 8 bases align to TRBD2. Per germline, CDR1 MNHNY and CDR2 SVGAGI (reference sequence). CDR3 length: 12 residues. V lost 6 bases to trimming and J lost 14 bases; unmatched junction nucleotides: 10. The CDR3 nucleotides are TGTGCCAGCAGACAAATAAGCGGGAGTGTGTATTTT. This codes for CASRQISGSVYF.

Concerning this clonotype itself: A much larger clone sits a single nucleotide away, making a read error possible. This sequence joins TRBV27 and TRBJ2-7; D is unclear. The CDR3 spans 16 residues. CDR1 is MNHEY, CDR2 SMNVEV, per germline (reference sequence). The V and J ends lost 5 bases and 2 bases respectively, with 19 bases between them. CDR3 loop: CASSILVGSGPYEQYF. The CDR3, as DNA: TGTGCCAGCAGTATACTGGTGGGGTCAGGACCCTACGAGCAGTACTTC.

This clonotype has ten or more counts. CDR3 DNA sequence: TGTGCCAGCAGTCCTTTGGAGACAGGGGCGGGTTCACCCCTCCACTTT. This translates into CASSPLETGAGSPLHF. The rearrangement joins TRBV28 to TRBJ1-6, with TRBD1 matching over 8 bases. This CDR3 spans 16 amino acids. The V and J ends lost 5 bases and 9 bases, in that order; junction bases with no gene match: 12. Per the germline V gene, CDR1 is MDHEN and CDR2 is SYDVKM. The full variable domain, completed using reference TRBV28 and TRBJ1-6, is DVKVTQSSRYLVKRTGEKVFLECVQDMDHENMFWYRQDPGLGLRLIYFSYDVKMKEKGDIPEGYSVSREKKERFSLILESASTNQTSMYLCASSPLETGAGSPLHFGNGTRLTVT.